This T cell receptor beta chain was captured in a study of CD8 T cells in ankylosing spondylitis. The study, taken as a whole, reports: What appeared characteristic of ankylosing spondylitis blood was a TCR beta motif of eight highly homologous variants. Reports say disease-linked clones showed up significantly more in matched ankylosing spondylitis synovial fluid.

Germline loops: CDR1 LNHDA, CDR2 SQIVND (reference sequence). The V gene lost 2 bases and the J gene lost 7 bases, with 9 bases spanning the gap. The CDR3 loop spans 14 amino acids. In this sample, this clonotype turned up many times. As yet, its antigen is unknown. MiXCR, run by TCRdb on the 5' RACE reads, gives a single entry per CDR3 protein. The sample consists of a few hundred thousand distinct CDR3 sequences, around 8% of them appearing once. Sample: blood, either unsorted or a sorted T cell fraction (not recorded which). This clonotype was sampled from a male donor with ankylosing spondylitis. V usage is TRBV19 and J usage is TRBJ2-6; D remains unclear. The CDR3 DNA reads as TGTGCCAGTAGTATAATAGATGAAGCCAACGTCCTGACTTTC. Its protein product is CASSIIDEANVLTF.